This T cell receptor beta chain was profiled in a study of T-cell memory formation after mild COVID-19. Only a few counts were recorded for this clonotype. The germline V gene has CDR1 DFQATT and CDR2 SNEGSKA (reference sequence). The CDR3 length is 16 residues. V lost 6 bases and J lost 1; bases outside the gene matches: 8. TCRdb called the 5' RACE reads again in MiXCR, with one record for every CDR3 protein. The sample contains 85,000 to 120,000 distinct CDR3 sequences, 9.5% to 15% of which appear only once. The source material was PBMCs or a T cell subset sorted from them (not recorded which). This clonotype originated in an adult woman who had mild COVID-19 (a few samples of this study predate the infection). Cell type and time point are not known. The V gene is TRBV20-1, the J gene TRBJ2-1; 11 nucleotides line up with TRBD2. CDR3 loop: CSATLAGGRSYNEQFF. The CDR3 region has the DNA TGCAGTGCAACCCTAGCGGGAGGTCGTTCCTACAATGAGCAGTTCTTC.